The 27 T cell receptor beta chains below were found in one sample sequenced in a study of blood T cell repertoires in COVID-19. This table comes from immunoSEQ multiplex PCR, and its TCRdb copy is limited to in-frame clones, with some not included. This table has 75,000 to 90,000 clones, 80% appearing once. Sequenced sample: peripheral blood. These receptors originate from a woman between 40 and 55 years old with active or convalescent COVID-19.

The chain uses TRBV28 and TRBJ1-3; 7 bases align to TRBD1. V trimming: 8 bases; J trimming: 4 bases; junction bases outside the gene matches: 8. The germline gives CDR1 MDHEN, CDR2 SYDVKM. The CDR3 has 14 residues. The CDR3 here is CASFSRGSGNTIYF. Here the CDR3 DNA reads TGTGCCAGCTTTTCCAGGGGGTCAGGAAACACCATATATTTT.

The chain links TRBV3-1 (or the pseudogene TRBV3-2) to TRBJ2-3; D is unclear. Germline V gene data show CDR1 as LGHDT and CDR2 as YNNKEL (reference sequence). V lost 0 bases to trimming and J lost 1 base, with 11 bases between them. There are 16 residues in the CDR3. The CDR3 nucleotides are TGTGCCAGCAGCCAAGATCGGCGGTCAGGCACAGATACGCAGTATTTT. This encodes CASSQDRRSGTDTQYF.

The chain has TRBV6-2 or TRBV6-3 and TRBJ2-2; D is perhaps TRBD1 (5 bases). Trimming removed 2 bases from V and 9 bases from J, with 13 bases in between. Germline CDR1 reads MNHEY; CDR2 reads SVGEGT. This CDR3 has 14 residues. The CDR3 nucleotides are TGTGCCAGCAGTTACGCAGGGTTAAGCCGGGAGCTGTTTTTT. Translation gives CASSYAGLSRELFF.

The rearrangement joins TRBV18 to TRBJ2-5; TRBD2 matches 8 bases. V trimming: 5 bases; J trimming: 1 base; junction bases outside the gene matches: 18. The CDR3 has 19 residues. The germline CDR1 and CDR2 sequences are KGHSH and LQKENI. CDR3 sequence: CASSAIGGTSGTAQETQYF. The CDR3 nucleotides are TGTGCCAGCTCAGCAATAGGGGGAACTAGCGGAACCGCCCAAGAGACCCAGTACTTC.

This clone has only a few counts. The chain uses TRBV7-9 and TRBJ2-1, with 8 bases matching TRBD2. Unmatched junction bases numbered 7, after V lost 5 bases and J lost 4 bases. Germline V CDR1 and CDR2: SEHNR, FQNEAQ (reference sequence). The length of the CDR3 is 15 residues. Here the CDR3 reads CASSPGGAAYNEQFF. DNA of the CDR3: TGTGCCAGCAGCCCCGGGGGGGCGGCATACAATGAGCAGTTCTTC.

V is TRBV28 and J is TRBJ2-5; 10 nucleotides match TRBD2. V was clipped by 4 bases and J by 5 bases; unmatched bases: 7. Germline V gene sequence: CDR1 MDHEN, CDR2 SYDVKM. This CDR3 region has 15 residues. CDR3 nucleotide sequence: TGTGCCAGCAGTTCCGGACTAGCGGAGAGGGAGACCCAGTACTTC. Amino acids: CASSSGLAERETQYF.

The CDR3 protein is CASSPLAGGLYEQYF. CDR3 nucleotide sequence: TGTGCCAGCAGCCCACTAGCGGGAGGACTCTACGAGCAGTACTTC. The J gene is TRBJ2-7, the V gene TRBV11-2; 12 bases agree with TRBD2. Germline values: CDR1 SGHAT, CDR2 FQNNGV. With 5 bases clipped from V and 3 bases from J, the junction kept 5 bases outside the gene matches. The CDR3 covers 15 residues.

The chain is built from TRBV10-2 and TRBJ2-3; 11 bases are a match to TRBD2. Trimming at V came to 8 bases and at J to 3 bases, leaving 7 bases not matched to a gene. This CDR3 has 15 residues. Germline CDR1 is WSHSY and CDR2 is SAAADI. CDR3 DNA sequence: TGCGCCAGCGAGCGGAGGACTAGCGGGACAGATACGCAGTATTTT. Protein: CASERRTSGTDTQYF.

V usage is TRBV28 and J usage is TRBJ1-2; D not certain. The CDR3 spans 14 residues. The germline CDR1 and CDR2 sequences are MDHEN and SYDVKM. V lost 2 bases and J 4 bases, leaving 11 bases between the germline ends. The CDR3 coding sequence is TGTGCCAGCAGTTTAACCAACCCCGGCTATGGCTACACCTTC. Translation: CASSLTNPGYGYTF.

This sequence joins TRBV5-8 and TRBJ2-7; 7 positions agree with TRBD1. Trimming cost V 6 bases and J 2 bases; bases outside gene matches: 11. Looked up from germline, CDR1 is SGHTS and CDR2 is YDEGEE. CDR3 length equals 15 residues. This chain's CDR3 is CASKRDSRLTYEQYF. CDR3 nucleotides: TGTGCCAGCAAGAGGGACAGTAGACTCACCTACGAGCAGTACTTC. Full variable domain (remainder filled in from reference TRBV5-8 and TRBJ2-7): EAGVTQSPTHLIKTRGQQATLRCSPISGHTSVYWYQQALGLGLQFLLWYDEGEERNRGNFPPRFSGRQFPNYSSELNVNALELEDSALYLCASKRDSRLTYEQYFGPGTRLTVT.

The chain combines TRBV28 with TRBJ2-1; D may be TRBD2 (6 bases). Germline V gene data show CDR1 as MDHEN and CDR2 as SYDVKM. V lost 3 bases, J lost 0 bases, and 15 bases lay in between. This CDR3 contains 17 residues. CDR3 protein: CASSFPSAGSSYNEQFF. CDR3 nucleotides: TGTGCCAGCAGTTTTCCCTCGGCGGGGAGCTCCTACAATGAGCAGTTCTTC.

This rearrangement joins TRBV12-5 to TRBJ2-1; D may be TRBD2 (5 bases). Deletions cut 5 bases from V and 6 bases from J, with 11 bases between. The CDR3 has 13 residues. CDR1 is LGHNT and CDR2 is FRNRAP in the germline V gene. The CDR3 reads CASGLRTVNEQFF. CDR3 bases: TGTGCTAGTGGTCTTAGGACTGTCAATGAGCAGTTCTTC.

The chain carries TRBV5-1 and TRBJ2-1; 10 bases fit TRBD1. Germline values: CDR1 SGHRS, CDR2 YFSETQ. Unmatched junction bases numbered 8, after V lost 0 bases and J lost 8 bases. This CDR3 is 16 amino acids long. CDR3 amino acids: CASSLVTGGAYDEQFF. The CDR3 DNA reads as TGCGCCAGCAGCTTGGTGACAGGGGGCGCATACGATGAGCAGTTCTTC.

The chain links TRBV21-1 to TRBJ2-7; the table's D call TRBD1 went unverified against the DNA. TRBV21-1 is recorded as a pseudogene. The CDR3 loop spans 22 amino acids. The CDR3 spells CASSKRGFGDSSPGLGSYEQYF. CDR3 nucleotide sequence: TGTGCCAGCAGCAAAAGAGGGTTTGGGGACAGCTCCCCAGGATTGGGGTCCTACGAGCAGTACTTC.

In its sample, this clone was seen a few times. The chain has TRBV29-1 and TRBJ2-5; D unclear. The ends were cut back, 6 bases at V and 1 base at J, with 18 bases in the middle. The CDR3 is made up of 15 amino acids. Germline assignment: CDR1 SQVTM and CDR2 ANQGSEA. The CDR3 spells CSVSHLQQPQETQYF. In nucleotides, the CDR3 is TGCAGCGTATCCCACTTACAGCAGCCCCAAGAGACCCAGTACTTC.

Comment on this clone: At the DNA level, this CDR3 is encoded by other sequences in the same sample as well. This chain joins TRBV28 and TRBJ2-1; D is unclear. Deletions cut 3 bases from V and 7 bases from J, with 4 bases between. Germline V gene sequence: CDR1 MDHEN, CDR2 SYDVKM. CDR3 length: 11 residues. The CDR3: CASSLRNEQFF. CDR3 nucleotides: TGTGCCAGCAGTTTGAGGAATGAGCAGTTCTTC.

The chain employs TRBV5-1 and TRBJ2-3, with 8 bases that match TRBD2. V lost 5 bases to trimming and J lost 1 base; unmatched junction nucleotides: 12. The CDR3 has 17 residues. CDR1 SGHRS and CDR2 YFSETQ come from the germline V gene. The CDR3 nucleotides are TGCGCCAGCAGAGAAGGGATGGGAGCGGGGGGCACAGATACGCAGTATTTT. The encoded protein is CASREGMGAGGTDTQYF. The whole variable domain, filled in from reference TRBV5-1 and TRBJ2-3, reads KAGVTQTPRYLIKTRGQQVTLSCSPISGHRSVSWYQQTPGQGLQFLFEYFSETQRNKGNFPGRFSGRQFSNSRSEMNVSTLELGDSALYLCASREGMGAGGTDTQYFGPGTRLTVL.

The chain is built from TRBV3-1 (or the pseudogene TRBV3-2) and TRBJ2-7; 7 positions agree with TRBD2. CDR3 length: 16 amino acids. Trimming took 2 bases from V and 0 from J; bases not matched to a gene: 7. Germline CDR1 LGHDT, CDR2 YNNKEL (reference sequence). CDR3 loop: CASSQYGGSFSYEQYF. In DNA form, the CDR3 reads TGTGCCAGCAGCCAATACGGGGGGTCGTTCTCCTACGAGCAGTACTTC.

As to this clone: An end of the junction differs from the germline gene, which may be a read error. The chain's CDR3 is CARSGPPGLAGGRGAADTQYF. In DNA form, the CDR3 reads TGCGCCCGCAGTGGACCCCCCGGACTAGCGGGAGGCCGGGGGGCCGCAGATACGCAGTATTTT. The genes are TRBV10-1 and TRBJ2-3; 14 nucleotides agree with TRBD2. The germline V gene encodes CDR1 WNHNN and CDR2 SYGVQD (reference sequence). The CDR3 runs 21 residues.

The rearrangement uses TRBV4-2 and TRBJ2-5, with 10 positions matching TRBD2. The CDR3 consists of 16 residues. V dropped 2 bases and J dropped 1; count of bases not matched to a gene: 4. The germline V gene encodes CDR1 LGHNA and CDR2 YNFKEQ. The CDR3 sequence is CASSQSSGRIQETQYF. As DNA, the CDR3 is TGTGCCAGCAGCCAATCTAGCGGGAGAATCCAAGAGACCCAGTACTTC.

V and J are TRBV6-2 or TRBV6-3 and TRBJ2-7; possible D gene TRBD1, 6 bases. Trimming shortened V by 5 bases and J by 6 bases, and 14 bases separated the two germline ends. Germline CDR1 is MNHEY and CDR2 is SVGEGT. The CDR3 has 13 amino acids. CDR3 protein: CASSTRGGSEQYF. In DNA form, the CDR3 reads TGTGCCAGCAGTACCAGGGGCGGCAGCGAGCAGTACTTC.

This clone was observed once. This chain connects TRBV7-2 to TRBJ2-1; perhaps TRBD1 as D (6 bases). The V gene lost 0 bases and the J gene lost 10 bases, with 10 bases spanning the gap. The CDR3 runs to 13 residues. Germline lookup yields CDR1 SGHTA and CDR2 FQGNSA. CDR3 DNA: TGTGCCAGCAGCTTAGCGGCTGGGGGCGAGCAGTTCTTC. This sequence encodes CASSLAAGGEQFF.

The chain combines TRBV29-1 with TRBJ2-5; TRBD2 matches at 7 bases. Germline loops: CDR1 SQVTM, CDR2 ANQGSEA. CDR3 size: 12 residues. The CDR3 is CSSGLSQETQYF. Here the CDR3 DNA reads TGCAGTTCGGGACTATCCCAAGAGACCCAGTACTTC.

This chain connects TRBV11-3 to TRBJ2-7, with 7 bases lining up with TRBD1. Germline-derived CDR1 and CDR2 are SGHNT and YENEEA. The CDR3 covers 15 residues. V shed 0 bases, J shed 0 bases, and the junction held 2 bases outside the gene matches. CDR3 residues: CASSLETGYSYEQYF. DNA for the CDR3: TGTGCCAGCAGCTTAGAGACAGGGTACTCCTACGAGCAGTACTTC.

There are a few counts of this clone. The chain combines TRBV11-2 with TRBJ1-4; D uncertain. Trimming took 3 bases from V and 7 from J, leaving 12 bases between them. The CDR3 spans 14 residues. Germline assignment: CDR1 SGHAT and CDR2 FQNNGV. The CDR3 DNA follows: TGTGCCAGCAGCTTTACGCGGGCTGGTGAAAAACTGTTTTTT. Its translation is CASSFTRAGEKLFF. The complete variable domain, with remaining parts taken from reference TRBV11-2 and TRBJ1-4, reads EAGVAQSPRYKIIEKRQSVAFWCNPISGHATLYWYQQILGQGPKLLIQFQNNGVVDDSQLPKDRFSAERLKGVDSTLKIQPAKLEDSAVYLCASSFTRAGEKLFFGSGTQLSVL.

This chain uses TRBV19 with TRBJ1-1, with 8 bases fitting TRBD1. Trimming took 7 bases from V and 4 from J; bases not matched to a gene: 5. The CDR3 runs to 13 residues. Germline V lookup: CDR1 LNHDA, CDR2 SQIVND (reference sequence). The CDR3 reads CASNTDRATEAFF. In DNA, the CDR3 is TGTGCCAGTAACACGGACAGGGCCACTGAAGCTTTCTTT. The whole variable domain, remainder taken from reference TRBV19 and TRBJ1-1, is DGGITQSPKYLFRKEGQNVTLSCEQNLNHDAMYWYRQDPGQGLRLIYYSQIVNDFQKGDIAEGYSVSREKKESFPLTVTSAQKNPTAFYLCASNTDRATEAFFGQGTRLTVV.

This chain connects TRBV29-1 to TRBJ2-7; 11 bases agree with TRBD2. Germline CDR1 reads SQVTM; CDR2 reads ANQGSEA. V lost 4 bases to trimming and J lost 5 bases; unmatched junction nucleotides: 7. CDR3 size: 14 residues. CDR3 region: CSVGTGTSGDEQYF. Here the CDR3 DNA reads TGCAGCGTTGGAACCGGGACTAGCGGAGACGAGCAGTACTTC.